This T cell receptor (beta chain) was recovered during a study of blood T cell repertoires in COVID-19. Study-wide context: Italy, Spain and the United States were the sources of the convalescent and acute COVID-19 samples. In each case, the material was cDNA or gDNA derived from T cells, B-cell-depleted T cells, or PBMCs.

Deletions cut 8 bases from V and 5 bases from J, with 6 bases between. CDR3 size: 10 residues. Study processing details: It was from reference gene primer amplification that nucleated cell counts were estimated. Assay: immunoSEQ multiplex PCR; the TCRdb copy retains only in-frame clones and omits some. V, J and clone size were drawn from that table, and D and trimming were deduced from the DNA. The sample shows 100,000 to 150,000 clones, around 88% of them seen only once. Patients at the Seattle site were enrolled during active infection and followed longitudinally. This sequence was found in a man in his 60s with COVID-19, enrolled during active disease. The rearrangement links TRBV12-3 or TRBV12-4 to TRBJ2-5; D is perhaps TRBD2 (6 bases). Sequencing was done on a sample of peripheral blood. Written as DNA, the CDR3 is TGTGCCAGCGCGGGGGAGACCCAGTACTTC. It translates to CASAGETQYF.